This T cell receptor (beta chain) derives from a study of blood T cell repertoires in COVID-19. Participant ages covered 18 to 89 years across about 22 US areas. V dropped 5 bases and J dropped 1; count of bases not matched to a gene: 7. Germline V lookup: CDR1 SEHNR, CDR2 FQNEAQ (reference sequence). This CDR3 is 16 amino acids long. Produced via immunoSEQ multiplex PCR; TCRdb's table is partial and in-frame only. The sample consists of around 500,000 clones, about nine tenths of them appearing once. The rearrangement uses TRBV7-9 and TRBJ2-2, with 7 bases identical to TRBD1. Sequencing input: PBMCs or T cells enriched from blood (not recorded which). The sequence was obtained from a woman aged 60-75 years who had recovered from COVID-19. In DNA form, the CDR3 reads TGTGCCAGCAGCCCCCGGACAGGCCTGAACACCGGGGAGCTGTTTTTT. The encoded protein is CASSPRTGLNTGELFF.